The clone carrying this T cell receptor beta chain has at least ten counts. Its antigen is not identified. V was shortened by 10 bases and J by 3 bases, with 13 bases between the two germline ends. CDR3 length equals 12 residues. Looked up from germline, CDR1 is MDHEN and CDR2 is SYDVKM. The data derive from a study of T cells after yellow fever vaccination. The study, taken as a whole, reports: Boosting was followed by the reappearance of most primary-vaccination clones (roughly 95% CD4, around 91% CD8). It was a weaker secondary response, yet one that peaked faster, at day 5 versus 15.

5'RACE template switching generated TCR cDNA, adding a universal primer site and UMIs. TCRdb ran MiXCR on the 5' RACE reads and lists one entry per CDR3 protein. The sample comprises hundreds of thousands of distinct CDR3 sequences, roughly 12% of which are singletons, and about 15% rests with the top ten. This clonotype was obtained from a man aged 25 to 45 who received the YFV17D yellow fever vaccine. Sample: PBMCs, taken on the day of the yellow fever booster vaccination. The J gene is TRBJ2-7, the V gene TRBV28; D remains unclear. CDR3 sequence: CATFGWNYEQYF. The CDR3 DNA reads as TGTGCCACTTTCGGGTGGAACTACGAGCAGTACTTC.